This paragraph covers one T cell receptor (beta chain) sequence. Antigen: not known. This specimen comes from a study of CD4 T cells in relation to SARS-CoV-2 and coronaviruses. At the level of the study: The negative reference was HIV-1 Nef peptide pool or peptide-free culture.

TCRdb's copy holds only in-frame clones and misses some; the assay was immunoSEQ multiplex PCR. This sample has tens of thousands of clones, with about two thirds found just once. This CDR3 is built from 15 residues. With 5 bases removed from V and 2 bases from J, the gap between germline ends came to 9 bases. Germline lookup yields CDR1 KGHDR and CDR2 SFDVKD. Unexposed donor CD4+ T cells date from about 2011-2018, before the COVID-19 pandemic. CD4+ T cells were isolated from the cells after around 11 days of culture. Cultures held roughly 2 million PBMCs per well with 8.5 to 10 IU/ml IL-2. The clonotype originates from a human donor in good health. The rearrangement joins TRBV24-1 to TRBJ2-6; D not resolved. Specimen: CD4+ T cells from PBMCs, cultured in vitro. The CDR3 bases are TGTGCCACCAGTGGGGCGGTAACTGGGGCCAACGTCCTGACTTTC. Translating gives CATSGAVTGANVLTF.